The 4 T cell receptor beta chains below all came from one sample that was sequenced in a study of graft-versus-host responses after intestinal transplantation. Profiling relied on immunoSEQ multiplex PCR, and the TCRdb table lists in-frame clones only, not all of them. The sample has around 12,000 clones; 80% to 95% are singletons. The source was PBMCs, collected about 32 months after intestinal transplantation. Source of these receptors: a human patient who received an intestinal transplant, so some T cells may come from the graft donor.

This chain joins TRBV6-5 and TRBJ1-1; 10 bases are shared with TRBD1. From germline, CDR1 is MNHEY and CDR2 SVGAGI. V shed 8 bases and J 4 bases; nucleotides not matched to a gene: 4. The CDR3 loop spans 13 amino acids. The CDR3 DNA sequence: TGTGCCAGCCTTAGGGACAGGGGCACTGAAGCTTTCTTT. It encodes CASLRDRGTEAFF.

This chain connects TRBV6-5 to TRBJ2-7; D is possibly TRBD2 (7 bases). The CDR3 sequence is 15 residues long. The V gene lost 4 bases and the J gene lost 0 bases, with 13 bases spanning the gap. Germline V CDR1 and CDR2: MNHEY, SVGAGI. CDR3 residues: CASSLGGEGSYEQYF. The CDR3 DNA sequence: TGTGCCAGCAGTTTAGGGGGGGAGGGCTCCTACGAGCAGTACTTC.

This clone was seen only a few times. The chain links TRBV5-1 to TRBJ2-4; D is perhaps TRBD1 (7 bases). This CDR3 region has 14 residues. The V end lost 4 bases, the J end lost 9 bases, and 17 bases lay between the germline ends. The germline V gene encodes CDR1 SGHRS and CDR2 YFSETQ. The CDR3 nucleotides are TGCGCCAGCAGCGTGGGACAGCAGGGAGGCATTCAGTACTTC. This gives the protein CASSVGQQGGIQYF.

The CDR3 region has the DNA TGTGCCAGCACTCCGCCGGACTTACCATCCACAGATACGCAGTATTTT. Translating gives CASTPPDLPSTDTQYF. This chain uses TRBV2 with TRBJ2-3, with a weak D call TRBD2 (5 bases). Germline V gives CDR1 SNHLY, CDR2 FYNNEI. The CDR3 contains 16 residues. With 7 bases removed from V and 2 bases from J, the gap between germline ends came to 19 bases.